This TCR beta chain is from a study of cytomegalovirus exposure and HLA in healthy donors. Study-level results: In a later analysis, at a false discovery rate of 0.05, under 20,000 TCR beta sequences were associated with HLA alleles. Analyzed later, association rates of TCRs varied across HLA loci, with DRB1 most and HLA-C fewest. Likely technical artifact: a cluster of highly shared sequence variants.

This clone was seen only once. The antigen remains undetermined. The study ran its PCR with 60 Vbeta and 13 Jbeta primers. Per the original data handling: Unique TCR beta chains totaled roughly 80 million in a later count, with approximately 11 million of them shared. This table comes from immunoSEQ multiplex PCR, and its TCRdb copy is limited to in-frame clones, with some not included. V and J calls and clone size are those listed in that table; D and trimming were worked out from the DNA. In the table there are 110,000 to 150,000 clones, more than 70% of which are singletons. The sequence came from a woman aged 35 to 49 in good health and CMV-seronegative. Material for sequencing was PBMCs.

CDR3 sequence: CASSLETGNQPQHF. The CDR3 DNA follows: TGTGCCAGCAGTTTGGAGACAGGCAATCAGCCCCAGCATTTT. The chain recombines TRBV27 with TRBJ1-5; D perhaps matches TRBD1 (5 bases). Germline V lookup: CDR1 MNHEY, CDR2 SMNVEV (reference sequence). This CDR3 has 14 residues. The V end was cut by 3 bases, the J end by 2 bases, with 8 bases between.